This T cell receptor beta chain was identified in a study of blood T cell repertoires in COVID-19. Study context: Material from acute and convalescent COVID-19 was sourced from the United States, Italy and Spain. From T cells, B-cell-depleted T cells, or PBMCs came the material, which was cDNA or gDNA.

Clones were sequenced by immunoSEQ multiplex PCR, and TCRdb holds only the in-frame ones, with some missing. Of more than 95,000 clones listed, approximately 90% were seen once; the top ten hold over 1.5%. CDR1 and CDR2 (germline): SGHRS, YFSETQ. V was pared by 2 bases and J by 1 base, with 9 bases between. The CDR3 has 14 residues. The clonotype originates from a human donor in a cohort sampled during active COVID-19. This chain joins TRBV5-1 and TRBJ2-5; perhaps TRBD2 as D (5 bases). Material: peripheral blood. DNA for the CDR3: TGCGCCAGCAGCTTCACCGGGGTCCAAGAGACCCAGTACTTC. This gives the protein CASSFTGVQETQYF.